This T cell receptor (beta chain) was recorded in a study of cytomegalovirus exposure and HLA in healthy donors. Overall study results and limits: A list of about 180 TCR beta chains associated with cytomegalovirus was given.

The validation cohort, a group of 130 or so subjects, included the donors and was separate from the roughly 620-subject first cohort. Only in-frame clones appear in the TCRdb table, and some are missing; sequencing was by immunoSEQ multiplex PCR. Of roughly 130,000 clones in the sample, 85% to 90% were seen once. The CDR3 spans 15 residues. From germline, CDR1 is SGHAT and CDR2 FQNNGV. V was trimmed by 2 bases and J by 6 bases, leaving 17 bases between them. Comments on this clone: Antigen: not known.

The sequence came from a man aged 25-45 years in good health and CMV-seronegative. The sample consisted of PBMCs. The chain links TRBV11-2 to TRBJ2-7, with D perhaps TRBD1 (6 bases). In nucleotides, the CDR3 is TGTGCCAGCAGCTTAAACTGGGGGCGGAGGTCCGAGCAGTACTTC. Protein sequence: CASSLNWGRRSEQYF.